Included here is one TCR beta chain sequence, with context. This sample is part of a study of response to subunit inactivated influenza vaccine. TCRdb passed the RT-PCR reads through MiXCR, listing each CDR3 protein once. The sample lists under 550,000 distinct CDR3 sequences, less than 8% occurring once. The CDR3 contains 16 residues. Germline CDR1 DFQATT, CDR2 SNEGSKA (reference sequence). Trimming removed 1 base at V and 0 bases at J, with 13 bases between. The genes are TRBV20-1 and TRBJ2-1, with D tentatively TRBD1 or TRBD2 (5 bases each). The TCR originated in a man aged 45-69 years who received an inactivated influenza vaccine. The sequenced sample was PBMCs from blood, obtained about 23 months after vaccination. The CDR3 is CSARVGRHSSYNEQFF. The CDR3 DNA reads TGCAGTGCTAGAGTGGGACGACACAGCTCCTACAATGAGCAGTTCTTC.